This T cell receptor (beta chain) emerged from a study of follicular helper T cells after annual influenza vaccination. V was clipped by 0 bases and J by 6 bases, with 10 bases between them. Per germline, CDR1 SGHNT and CDR2 YYREEE (reference sequence). This CDR3 spans 14 amino acids. The time point: 2014-2015 season, pre-vaccination. This clone was seen a handful of times. The table came from immunoSEQ multiplex PCR; TCRdb's copy has only in-frame clones and leaves some out. The sample carries some 13,000 clones, around 80% recorded once. The J gene is TRBJ2-1, the V gene TRBV5-4; the D gene is possibly TRBD1 (6 bases). The receptor comes from an adult who received the influenza vaccine. The sequences come from CXCR5- memory CD4+ T cells sorted from blood, collected on the day of influenza vaccination. The CDR3 sequence is CASSLDRASNEQFF. Here the CDR3 DNA reads TGTGCCAGCAGCTTGGACAGGGCCTCCAATGAGCAGTTCTTC.